Detailed here is one T cell receptor beta chain. Losses at the gene ends were 4 bases for V and 4 bases for J; bases not matched to a gene: 8. CDR1 and CDR2 (germline): SGHDT, YYEEEE. The CDR3 extends over 16 amino acids. The data were obtained in a study of blood T cell repertoires in COVID-19. The repertoire was sequenced with immunoSEQ multiplex PCR; TCRdb's copy has only in-frame clones and lacks some. The sample holds about 120,000 clones, about nine tenths seen once. The TCR originated in a man aged 35 to 55 with acute or convalescent COVID-19. Sequenced material: peripheral blood. The V gene is TRBV5-6, the J gene TRBJ1-4; 9 bases agree with TRBD1. For the CDR3, the DNA is TGTGCCAGCAGCCGGCCCCGGGACAGGGTTAATGAAAAACTGTTTTTT. Its translation is CASSRPRDRVNEKLFF.